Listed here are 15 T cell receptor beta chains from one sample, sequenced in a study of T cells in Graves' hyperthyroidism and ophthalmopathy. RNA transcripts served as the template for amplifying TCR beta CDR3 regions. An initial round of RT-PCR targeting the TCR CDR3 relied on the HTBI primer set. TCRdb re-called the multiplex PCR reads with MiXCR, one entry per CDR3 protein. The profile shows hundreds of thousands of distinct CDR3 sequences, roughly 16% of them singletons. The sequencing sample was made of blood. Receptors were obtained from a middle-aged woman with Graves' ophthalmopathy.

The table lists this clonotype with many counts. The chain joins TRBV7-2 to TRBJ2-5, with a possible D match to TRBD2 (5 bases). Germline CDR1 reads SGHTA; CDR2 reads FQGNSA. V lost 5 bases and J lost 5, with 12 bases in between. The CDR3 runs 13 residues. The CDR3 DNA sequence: TGTGCCAGCAGCCGAGACACTAGGGAGACCCAGTACTTC. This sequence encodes CASSRDTRETQYF.

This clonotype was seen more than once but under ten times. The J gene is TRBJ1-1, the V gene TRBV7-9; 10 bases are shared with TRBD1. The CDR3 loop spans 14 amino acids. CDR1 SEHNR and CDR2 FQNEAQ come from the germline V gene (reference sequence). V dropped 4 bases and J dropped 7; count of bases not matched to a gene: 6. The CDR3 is CASSWGTGDGEAFF. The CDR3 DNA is TGTGCCAGCAGCTGGGGGACAGGGGATGGTGAAGCTTTCTTT.

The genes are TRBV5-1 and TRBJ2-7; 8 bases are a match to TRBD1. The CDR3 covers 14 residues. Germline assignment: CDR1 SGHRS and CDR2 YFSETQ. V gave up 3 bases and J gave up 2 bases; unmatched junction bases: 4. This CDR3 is CASSSVRGPYEQYF. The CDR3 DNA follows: TGCGCCAGCAGCTCCGTCAGGGGGCCCTACGAGCAGTACTTC.

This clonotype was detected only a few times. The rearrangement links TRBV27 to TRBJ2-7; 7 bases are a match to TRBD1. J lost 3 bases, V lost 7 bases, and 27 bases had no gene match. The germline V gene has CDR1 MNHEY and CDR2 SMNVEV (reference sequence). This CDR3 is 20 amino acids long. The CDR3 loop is CASTGTVEISLLRTRYEQYF. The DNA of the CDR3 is TGTGCCAGCACCGGGACAGTCGAAATATCTCTACTACGAACTCGCTACGAGCAGTACTTC.

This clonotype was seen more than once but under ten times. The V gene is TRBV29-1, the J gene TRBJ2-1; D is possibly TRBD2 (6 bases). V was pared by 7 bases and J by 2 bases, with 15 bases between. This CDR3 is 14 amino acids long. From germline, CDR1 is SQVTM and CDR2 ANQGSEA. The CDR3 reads CSALEGVTYNEQFF. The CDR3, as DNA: TGCAGCGCCTTGGAGGGCGTTACCTACAATGAGCAGTTCTTC.

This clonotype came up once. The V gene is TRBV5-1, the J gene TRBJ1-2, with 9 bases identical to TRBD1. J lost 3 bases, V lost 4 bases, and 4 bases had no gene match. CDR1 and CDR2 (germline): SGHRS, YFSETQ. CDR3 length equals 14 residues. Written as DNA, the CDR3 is TGCGCCAGCAGCGCCGGGACAGGGTACTATGGCTACACCTTC. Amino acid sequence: CASSAGTGYYGYTF.

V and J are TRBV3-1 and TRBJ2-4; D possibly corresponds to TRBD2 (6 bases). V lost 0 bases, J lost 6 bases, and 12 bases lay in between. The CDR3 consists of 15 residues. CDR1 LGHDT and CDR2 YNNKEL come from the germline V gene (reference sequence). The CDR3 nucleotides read TGTGCCAGCAGCCAAGATGGGATGCGGGGAAACATTCAGTACTTC. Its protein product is CASSQDGMRGNIQYF. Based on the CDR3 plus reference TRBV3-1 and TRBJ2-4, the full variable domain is DTAVSQTPKYLVTQMGNDKSIKCEQNLGHDTMYWYKQDSKKFLKIMFSYNNKELIINETVPNRFSPKSPDKAHLNLHINSLELGDSAVYFCASSQDGMRGNIQYFGAGTRLSVL.

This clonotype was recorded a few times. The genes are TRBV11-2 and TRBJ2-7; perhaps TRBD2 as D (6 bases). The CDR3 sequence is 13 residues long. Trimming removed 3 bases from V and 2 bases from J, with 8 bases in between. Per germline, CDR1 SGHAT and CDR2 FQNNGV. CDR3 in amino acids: CASSFTGAYEQYF. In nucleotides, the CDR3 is TGTGCCAGCAGCTTCACGGGGGCCTACGAGCAGTACTTC.

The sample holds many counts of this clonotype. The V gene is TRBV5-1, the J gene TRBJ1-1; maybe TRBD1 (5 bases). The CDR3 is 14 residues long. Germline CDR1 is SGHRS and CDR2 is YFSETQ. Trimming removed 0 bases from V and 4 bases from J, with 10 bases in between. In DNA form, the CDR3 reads TGCGCCAGCAGCTTGGGACAGAGGCTCACTGAAGCTTTCTTT. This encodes CASSLGQRLTEAFF.

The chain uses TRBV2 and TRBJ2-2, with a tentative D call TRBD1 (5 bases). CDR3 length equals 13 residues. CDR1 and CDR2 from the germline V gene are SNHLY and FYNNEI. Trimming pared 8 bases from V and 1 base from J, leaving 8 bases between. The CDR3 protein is CASVGQNTGELFF. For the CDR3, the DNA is TGTGCCAGCGTCGGACAGAACACCGGGGAGCTGTTTTTT.

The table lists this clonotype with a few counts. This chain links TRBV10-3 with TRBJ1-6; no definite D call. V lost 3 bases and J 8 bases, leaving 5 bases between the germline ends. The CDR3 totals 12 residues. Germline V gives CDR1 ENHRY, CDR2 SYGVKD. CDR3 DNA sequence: TGTGCCATCAGTGATGGGGATTCACCCCTCCACTTT. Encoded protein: CAISDGDSPLHF.

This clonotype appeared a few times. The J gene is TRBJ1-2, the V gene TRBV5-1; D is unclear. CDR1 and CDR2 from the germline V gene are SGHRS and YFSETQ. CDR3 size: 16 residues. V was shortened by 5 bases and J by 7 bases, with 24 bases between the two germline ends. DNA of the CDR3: TGCGCCAGCAGTGTTAGTACCGACGGATATCGGTCTGGCTACACCTTC. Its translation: CASSVSTDGYRSGYTF.

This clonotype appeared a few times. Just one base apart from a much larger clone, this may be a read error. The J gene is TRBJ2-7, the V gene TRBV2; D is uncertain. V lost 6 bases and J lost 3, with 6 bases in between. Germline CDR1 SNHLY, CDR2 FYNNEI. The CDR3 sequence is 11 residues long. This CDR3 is CASRENYEQYF. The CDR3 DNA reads TGTGCCAGCAGGGAGAACTACGAGCAGTACTTC.

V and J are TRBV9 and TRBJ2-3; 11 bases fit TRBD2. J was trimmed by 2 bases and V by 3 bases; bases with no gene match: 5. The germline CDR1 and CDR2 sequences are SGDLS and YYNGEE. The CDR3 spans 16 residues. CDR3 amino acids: CASSGLAGGFTDTQYF. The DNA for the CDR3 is TGTGCCAGCAGCGGATTAGCGGGAGGGTTCACAGATACGCAGTATTTT.

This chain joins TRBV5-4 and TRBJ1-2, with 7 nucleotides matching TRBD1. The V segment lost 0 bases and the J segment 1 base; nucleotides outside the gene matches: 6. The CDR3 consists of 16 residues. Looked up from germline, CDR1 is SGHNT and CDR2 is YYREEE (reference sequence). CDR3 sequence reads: CASSLGGTAFNYGYTF. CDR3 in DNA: TGTGCCAGCAGCTTGGGCGGGACAGCTTTTAACTATGGCTACACCTTC.